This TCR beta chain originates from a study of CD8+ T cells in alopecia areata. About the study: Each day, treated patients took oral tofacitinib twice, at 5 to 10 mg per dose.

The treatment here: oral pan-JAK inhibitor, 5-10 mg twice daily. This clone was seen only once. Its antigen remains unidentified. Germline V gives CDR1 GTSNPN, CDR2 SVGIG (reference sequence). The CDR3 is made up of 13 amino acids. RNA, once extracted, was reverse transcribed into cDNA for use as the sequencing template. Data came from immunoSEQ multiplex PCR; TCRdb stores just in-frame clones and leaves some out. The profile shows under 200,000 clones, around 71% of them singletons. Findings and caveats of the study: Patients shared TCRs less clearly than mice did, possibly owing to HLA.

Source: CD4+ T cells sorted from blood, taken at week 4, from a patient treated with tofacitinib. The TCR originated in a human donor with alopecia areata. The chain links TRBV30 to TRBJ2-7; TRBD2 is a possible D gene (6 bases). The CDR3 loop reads CAARGSFFYEQYF. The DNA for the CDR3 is TGTGCAGCCCGGGGGTCGTTTTTCTACGAGCAGTACTTC.